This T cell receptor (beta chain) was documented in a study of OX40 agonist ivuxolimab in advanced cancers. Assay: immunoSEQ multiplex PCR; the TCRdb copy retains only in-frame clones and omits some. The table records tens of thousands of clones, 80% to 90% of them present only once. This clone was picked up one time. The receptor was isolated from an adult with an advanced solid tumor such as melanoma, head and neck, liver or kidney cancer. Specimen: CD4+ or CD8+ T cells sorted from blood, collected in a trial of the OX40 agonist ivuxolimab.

CDR3 residues: CAWRPGQGGVQYF. The DNA of the CDR3 is TGTGCCTGGAGACCCGGACAGGGCGGTGTGCAGTACTTC. The chain carries TRBV30 and TRBJ2-7; TRBD1 aligns across 8 bases. Germline loops: CDR1 GTSNPN, CDR2 SVGIG (reference sequence). The CDR3 contains 13 residues. V lost 3 bases to trimming and J lost 9 bases; unmatched junction nucleotides: 10. Full variable domain (rest looked up from reference TRBV30 and TRBJ2-7): SQTIHQWPATLVQPVGSPLSLECTVEGTSNPNLYWYRQAAGRGLQLLFYSVGIGQISSEVPQNLSASRPQDRQFILSSKKLLLSDSGFYLCAWRPGQGGVQYFGPGTRLTVT.